The text below deals with one T cell receptor (beta chain). What it binds is not known. This sample is part of a study of T cell repertoires in cytomegalovirus infection. In TCRdb, the reads were re-called with MiXCR into one record per CDR3 protein. Of roughly 310,000 distinct CDR3 sequences in the sample, 25% to 30% were seen once. The CDR3 contains 16 residues. Germline assignment: CDR1 SGHAT and CDR2 FQDESV (reference sequence). The V gene lost 5 bases and the J gene lost 2 bases, with 19 bases spanning the gap. This TCR came from a human donor in good health (CMV status not recorded). Some clones in this sample may be carry-over from other donors' samples. Material: cultured PBMCs, obtained from culture after CMV antigen stimulation. The chain has TRBV11-1 and TRBJ2-7, with D maybe TRBD2 (8 bases). The CDR3 protein is CASSPGGQGVPYEQYF. The CDR3 DNA follows: TGTGCCAGCAGCCCGGGAGGGCAGGGGGTCCCCTACGAGCAGTACTTC.